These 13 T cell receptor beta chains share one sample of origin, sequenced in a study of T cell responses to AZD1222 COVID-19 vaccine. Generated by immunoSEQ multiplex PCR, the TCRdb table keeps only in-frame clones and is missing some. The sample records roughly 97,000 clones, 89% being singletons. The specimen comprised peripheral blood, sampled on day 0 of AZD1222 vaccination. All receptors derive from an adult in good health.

Here the CDR3 DNA reads TGTGCCAGTAGTGTTACTAGCGCCTACAATGAGCAGTTCTTC. It encodes CASSVTSAYNEQFF. The chain is built from TRBV19 and TRBJ2-1; 7 bases fit TRBD2. Germline CDR1 reads LNHDA; CDR2 reads SQIVND (reference sequence). The CDR3 has 14 residues. Germline trimming cut 5 bases from V and 2 bases from J; bases unmatched to any gene: 3.

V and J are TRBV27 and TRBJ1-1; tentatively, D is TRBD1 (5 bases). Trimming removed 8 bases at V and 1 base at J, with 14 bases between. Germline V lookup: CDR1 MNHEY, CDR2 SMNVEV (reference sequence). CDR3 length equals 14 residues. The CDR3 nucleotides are TGTGCCAGCCTTAGGACATATCAGAACACTGAAGCTTTCTTT. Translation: CASLRTYQNTEAFF.

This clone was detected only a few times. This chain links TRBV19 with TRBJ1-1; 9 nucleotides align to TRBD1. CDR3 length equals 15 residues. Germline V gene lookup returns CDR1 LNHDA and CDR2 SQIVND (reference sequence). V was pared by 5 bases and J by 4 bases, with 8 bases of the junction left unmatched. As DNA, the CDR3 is TGTGCCAGTAGTCCCGGGACAGGGATGTTCACTGAAGCTTTCTTT. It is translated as CASSPGTGMFTEAFF.

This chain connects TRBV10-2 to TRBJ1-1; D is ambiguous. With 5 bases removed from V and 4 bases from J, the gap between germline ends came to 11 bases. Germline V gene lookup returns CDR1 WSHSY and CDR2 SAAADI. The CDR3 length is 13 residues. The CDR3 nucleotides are TGCGCCAGCAGTAAGGGATCGAGCACTGAAGCTTTCTTT. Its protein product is CASSKGSSTEAFF.

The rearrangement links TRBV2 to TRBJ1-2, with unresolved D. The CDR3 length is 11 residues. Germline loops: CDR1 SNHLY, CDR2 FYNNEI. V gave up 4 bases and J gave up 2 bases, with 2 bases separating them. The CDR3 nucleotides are TGTGCCAGCAGTGGGAACTATGGCTACACCTTC. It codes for CASSGNYGYTF.

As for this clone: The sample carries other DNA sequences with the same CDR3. Here the CDR3 DNA reads TGTGCCAGCAGCCCCAGACAGGGGGGCACCGGGGAGCTGTTTTTT. Protein product: CASSPRQGGTGELFF. The chain combines TRBV11-2 with TRBJ2-2; 9 bases agree with TRBD1. V shed 5 bases, J shed 4 bases, and the junction held 5 bases outside the gene matches. Germline V lookup: CDR1 SGHAT, CDR2 FQNNGV. CDR3 size: 15 residues.

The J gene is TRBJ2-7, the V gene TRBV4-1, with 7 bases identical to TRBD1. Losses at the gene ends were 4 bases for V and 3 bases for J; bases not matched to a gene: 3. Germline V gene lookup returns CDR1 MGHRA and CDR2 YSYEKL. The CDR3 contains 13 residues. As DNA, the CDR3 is TGCGCCAGCAGCCCCCGGGACAGCTACGAGCAGTACTTC. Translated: CASSPRDSYEQYF.

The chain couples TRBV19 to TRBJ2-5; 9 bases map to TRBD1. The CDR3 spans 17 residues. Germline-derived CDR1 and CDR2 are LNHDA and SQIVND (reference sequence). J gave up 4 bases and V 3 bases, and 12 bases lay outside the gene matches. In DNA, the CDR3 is TGTGCCAGTAGTATTGGTGTGGGACAGGGTTGGGGAGAGACCCAGTACTTC. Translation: CASSIGVGQGWGETQYF.

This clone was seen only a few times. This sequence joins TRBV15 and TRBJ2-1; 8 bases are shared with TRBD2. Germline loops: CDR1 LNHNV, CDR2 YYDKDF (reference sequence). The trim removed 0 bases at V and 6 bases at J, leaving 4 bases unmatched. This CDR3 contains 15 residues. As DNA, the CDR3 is TGTGCCACCAGCAGAGATTACCGGGGGGGCAATGAGCAGTTCTTC. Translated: CATSRDYRGGNEQFF. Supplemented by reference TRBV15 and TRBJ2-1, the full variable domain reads DAMVIQNPRYQVTQFGKPVTLSCSQTLNHNVMYWYQQKSSQAPKLLFHYYDKDFNNEADTPDNFQSRRPNTSFCFLDIRSPGLGDTAMYLCATSRDYRGGNEQFFGPGTRLTVL.

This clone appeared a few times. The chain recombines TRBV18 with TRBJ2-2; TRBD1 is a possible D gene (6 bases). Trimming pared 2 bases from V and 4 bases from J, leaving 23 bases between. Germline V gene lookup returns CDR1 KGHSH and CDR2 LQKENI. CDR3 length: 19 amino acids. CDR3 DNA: TGTGCCAGCTCACCAATGATGGCAGGGGATGAGTCGGGCACCGGGGAGCTGTTTTTT. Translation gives CASSPMMAGDESGTGELFF. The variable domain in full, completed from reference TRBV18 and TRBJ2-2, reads NAGVMQNPRHLVRRRGQEARLRCSPMKGHSHVYWYRQLPEEGLKFMVYLQKENIIDESGMPKERFSAEFPKEGPSILRIQQVVRGDSAAYFCASSPMMAGDESGTGELFFGEGSRLTVL.

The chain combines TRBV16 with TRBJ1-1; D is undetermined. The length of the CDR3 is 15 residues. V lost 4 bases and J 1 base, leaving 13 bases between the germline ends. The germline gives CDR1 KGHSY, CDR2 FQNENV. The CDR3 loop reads CASSPSVIRNTEAFF. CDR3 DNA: TGTGCCAGCAGCCCTAGTGTAATTAGGAACACTGAAGCTTTCTTT. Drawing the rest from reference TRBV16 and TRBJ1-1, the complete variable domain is GEEVAQTPKHLVRGEGQKAKLYCAPIKGHSYVFWYQQVLKNEFKFLISFQNENVFDETGMPKERFSAKCLPNSPCSLEIQATKLEDSAVYFCASSPSVIRNTEAFFGQGTRLTVV.

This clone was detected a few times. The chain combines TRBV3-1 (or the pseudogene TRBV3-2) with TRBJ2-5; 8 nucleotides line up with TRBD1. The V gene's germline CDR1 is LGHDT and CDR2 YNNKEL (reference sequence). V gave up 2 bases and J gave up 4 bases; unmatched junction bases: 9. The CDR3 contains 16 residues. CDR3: CASSQIRRGRGETQYF. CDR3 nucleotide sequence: TGTGCCAGCAGCCAAATCCGCAGGGGGCGAGGAGAGACCCAGTACTTC.

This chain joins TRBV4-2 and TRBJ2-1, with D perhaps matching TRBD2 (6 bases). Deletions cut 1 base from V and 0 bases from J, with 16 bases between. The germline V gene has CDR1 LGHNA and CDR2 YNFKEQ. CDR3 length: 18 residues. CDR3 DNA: TGTGCCAGCAGCCAAGCTAGTGGGGGGACCCTCTCCTACAATGAGCAGTTCTTC. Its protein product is CASSQASGGTLSYNEQFF.